This T cell receptor (beta chain) emerged from a study of blood T cells in healthy people across ages. The length of the CDR3 is 16 residues. V trimming: 1 base; J trimming: 7 bases; junction bases outside the gene matches: 6. Per the germline V gene, CDR1 is SGHTA and CDR2 is FQGNSA. A sample-barcoded 5' primer and a J-beta primer mix were used in a second PCR of roughly 7 to 11 cycles. TCRdb fed the 5' RACE reads into MiXCR, producing one record per CDR3 protein. Among more than 800,000 distinct CDR3 sequences listed, 29% were seen once. The sequencing sample was made of blood. The TCR originated in a woman aged 80 or older in good health. The chain has TRBV7-2 and TRBJ2-1; 11 bases align to TRBD2. The CDR3 DNA reads TGTGCCAGCAGCTTAGTTTTATCTAGCGGGAGGAATGAGCAGTTCTTC. Translating gives CASSLVLSSGRNEQFF.